Given below is one TCR beta chain in context. Its specificity is not known. This record comes from a study of OX40 agonist ivuxolimab in advanced cancers. Across the study: Ivuxolimab, an antibody acting as an agonist of OX40 (CD134), was used to treat patients. Notes on the study in general: Antigen targets of the expanded peripheral T cells went undetermined. Expanded clones belonging to CD8+ T cells outnumbered, on average, those of CD4+. Among the lowest peripheral clonal expansion occurred in 0.1-3.0 mg/kg partial responders.

Measured with immunoSEQ multiplex PCR; TCRdb has only the in-frame clones, and not every one. The profile covers 30,000 to 45,000 clones, with over 80% appearing a single time and 25% to 40% taken by the ten largest. Trimming took off 3 bases at V and 3 bases at J, with 11 bases between the two ends. The CDR3 is made up of 14 amino acids. CDR1 and CDR2 from the germline V gene are SGHTA and FQGNSA. The sequence was collected from an adult with an advanced solid tumor such as melanoma, head and neck, liver or kidney cancer. The specimen comprised CD4+ or CD8+ T cells sorted from blood, sampled in a trial of the OX40 agonist ivuxolimab. The gene calls are TRBV7-2 and TRBJ2-5; tentatively, D is TRBD2 (6 bases). The CDR3 here is CASSFQGGEETQYF. The CDR3 coding sequence is TGTGCCAGCAGCTTCCAGGGCGGGGAAGAGACCCAGTACTTC.